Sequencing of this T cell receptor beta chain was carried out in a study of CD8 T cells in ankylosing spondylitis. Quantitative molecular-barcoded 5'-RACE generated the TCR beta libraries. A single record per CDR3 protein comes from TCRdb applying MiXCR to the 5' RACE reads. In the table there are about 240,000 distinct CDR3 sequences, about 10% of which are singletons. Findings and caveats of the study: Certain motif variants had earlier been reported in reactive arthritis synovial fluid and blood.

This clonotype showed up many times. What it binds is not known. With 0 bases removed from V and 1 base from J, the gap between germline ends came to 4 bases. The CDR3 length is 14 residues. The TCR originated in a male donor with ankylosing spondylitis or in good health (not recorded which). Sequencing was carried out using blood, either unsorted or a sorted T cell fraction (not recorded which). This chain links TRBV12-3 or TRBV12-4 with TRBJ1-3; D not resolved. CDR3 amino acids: CASSLAGSGNTIYF. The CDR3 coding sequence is TGTGCCAGCAGTTTAGCGGGGTCTGGAAACACCATATATTTT.